This TCR beta chain is drawn from a study of blood T cells in healthy people across ages. PBMCs numbering at least 7 million were isolated per sample. This clonotype turned up a few times. From germline, CDR1 is LGHNT and CDR2 FRNRAP. The CDR3 loop spans 17 amino acids. V was cut by 3 bases and J by 0 bases, with 15 bases left in between. A second PCR, run for about 7 to 12 cycles, used a sample-barcoded 5' primer plus a J-beta primer mix. TCRdb processed the 5' RACE reads anew with MiXCR; each CDR3 protein has one entry. The data contain 950,000 to 1,200,000 distinct CDR3 sequences, more than 30% of them singletons.

The V and J genes are TRBV12-5 and TRBJ2-1, with D hard to call. Input material: blood. The sequence was collected from a man aged 18 to 29 in good health. The CDR3 loop is CASGFQPTESSYNEQFF. The CDR3 nucleotides read TGTGCTAGTGGTTTTCAACCCACAGAGAGCTCCTACAATGAGCAGTTCTTC.